This entry concerns a single T cell receptor beta chain. It has no known antigen specificity. Base qualities are not provided; no much larger clone lies one nucleotide away. TCRbeta CDR3 regions were amplified from genomic DNA by means of the immunoSEQ Assay, a bias-controlled multiplex PCR. The published analysis was carried out like this. Within the assay, amplification of reference gene primers was used to estimate how many nucleated cells each sample contained. Sequence reads were collapsed and filtered to measure the absolute abundance of every unique TCRbeta CDR3 rearrangement. For each sample, productive Simpson clonality was calculated as the square root of Simpson's diversity index across productive rearrangements. The immuneACCESS repertoire file appears here via TCRdb, limited to in-frame rearrangements. These files lack a portion of the clones; in checked studies, under half of the deficit traces to unresolved V genes, and the cause of the others is not known. The DNA was the basis for D and trimming; V, J and clone size are from that table. This sample lists roughly 250,000 clones; more than 80% were detected once. About 0.95% of the sample is held by the ten biggest clonotypes.

Including the terminal cysteine and phenylalanine, the CDR3 comprises 10 residues. The kept DNA is CDR3 alone, 30 bases in frame from the first base. Cut back by 5 bases and 8 bases, the V and J ends lie 5 bases apart. Sequences KGHDR (CDR1) and SFDVKD (CDR2) are obtained from the germline V gene. This specimen belongs to a study of blood T cell repertoires in COVID-19 (dated by TCRdb to the early 2020s). As for the study more broadly: The collaborator samples originated in the United States, Italy and Spain and spanned the acute and convalescent phases of COVID-19. The material from the prospective study consisted of cDNA or gDNA derived from T cells, B-cell-depleted T cells, or PBMCs. Subjects who had been exposed to COVID-19, were actively infected with it, or had recovered from it provided the deeply sampled blood TCRbeta repertoires that made up the dataset. The repertoires were released in a freely available public database intended as a resource for research on the immune response to SARS-CoV-2. Samples were obtained from the ongoing ImmuneRACE study (first 160 participants) and from some 1,300 subjects provided by 6 global collaborators. Nearly every sample came with metadata listing a de-identified subject ID, COVID-19 status, age in years and sex. HLA class I and class II types, where available, came from metadata supplied by the sample provider rather than from assay-based typing.

Beyond this particular receptor, the publication reports: The quantity of clinical and demographic metadata differed by source and by participant and was supplied without curation.

In the prospective study, participants were 18 to 89 years old, resided in about 25 geographic areas of the United States, and were enrolled through a virtual design. In the prospective study, participants were assigned to cohorts based on the clinical history participants reported in a screening survey and a study questionnaire. Exposed participants had been in contact with someone with a PCR-confirmed or clinician-diagnosed COVID-19 case within 2 weeks of study entry. In the prospective study, mobile phlebotomists collected whole blood, serum and a nasopharyngeal or oropharyngeal swab from each participant. Prospective study participants could optionally give additional blood draws and questionnaires over a roughly two-month period. Prospective study blood samples were shipped either frozen or at room temperature before DNA extraction.

Sequencing was done on a sample of PBMCs or T cells enriched from blood (not recorded which). This receptor chain uses TRBV24-1 and TRBJ1-2; the D gene is unclear. The receptor was derived from a man aged 45-60 years who had been exposed to COVID-19. The CDR3 reads as follows: CATSVKGYTF. The sequenced DNA is TGTGCCACCAGTGTTAAAGGCTACACCTTC.